These 9 T cell receptor beta chains share one sample of origin, sequenced in a study of blood T cell repertoires in COVID-19. Measured with immunoSEQ multiplex PCR; TCRdb has only the in-frame clones, and not every one. The sample comprises fewer than 300,000 clones, approximately 90% of which are singletons, and approximately 2.1% rests with the top ten. Sequencing was carried out using peripheral blood. Receptors originate from a woman in her thirties with COVID-19, enrolled during active disease.

The chain uses TRBV30 and TRBJ2-3, with D tentatively TRBD1 (6 bases). Per the germline V gene, CDR1 is GTSNPN and CDR2 is SVGIG (reference sequence). This CDR3 contains 16 residues. The V end was cut by 2 bases, the J end by 7 bases, with 22 bases between. This CDR3 is CAWSLPPGAQGNTQYF. The CDR3 coding sequence is TGTGCCTGGAGTCTCCCGCCCGGCGCACAGGGTAATACGCAGTATTTT.

This clone was observed a single time. The chain recombines TRBV6-4 with TRBJ2-7; possibly TRBD1 for D (5 bases). There are 16 residues in the CDR3. Trimming removed 0 bases from V and 1 base from J, with 13 bases in between. Germline V gives CDR1 MRHNA, CDR2 SNTAGT. The CDR3: CASSDSWQGKSYEQYF. The CDR3, as DNA: TGTGCCAGCAGTGACTCTTGGCAGGGTAAATCCTACGAGCAGTACTTC.

The J gene is TRBJ1-5, the V gene TRBV12-3 or TRBV12-4; 10 nucleotides agree with TRBD1. The J segment lost 10 bases and the V segment lost 5 bases, leaving 5 bases of the junction unmatched. CDR3 length: 13 amino acids. CDR3 region: CASSPRDRGPQHF. Here the CDR3 DNA reads TGTGCCAGCAGTCCCCGGGACAGGGGACCCCAGCATTTT.

The rearrangement uses TRBV5-1 and TRBJ1-3; D is perhaps TRBD1 (5 bases). The germline gives CDR1 SGHRS, CDR2 YFSETQ. The CDR3 extends over 14 amino acids. V shed 4 bases and J shed 2 bases, with 10 bases lying between them. The CDR3, as DNA: TGCGCCAGCAGCCCATCGGGGGCTGGAAACACCATATATTTT. Translation gives CASSPSGAGNTIYF. The variable domain in full, completed from reference TRBV5-1 and TRBJ1-3, reads KAGVTQTPRYLIKTRGQQVTLSCSPISGHRSVSWYQQTPGQGLQFLFEYFSETQRNKGNFPGRFSGRQFSNSRSEMNVSTLELGDSALYLCASSPSGAGNTIYFGEGSWLTVV.

The chain recombines TRBV13 with TRBJ2-7, with TRBD1 matching 11 bases. V dropped 3 bases and J dropped 5; count of bases not matched to a gene: 6. The CDR3 spans 15 residues. Germline CDR1 and CDR2: PRHDT and FYEKMQ (reference sequence). CDR3 amino acids: CASSLSGQGADEQYF. In DNA, the CDR3 is TGTGCCAGCAGCTTGAGTGGACAGGGGGCGGACGAGCAGTACTTC. The whole variable domain, remainder taken from reference TRBV13 and TRBJ2-7, is AAGVIQSPRHLIKEKRETATLKCYPIPRHDTVYWYQQGPGQDPQFLISFYEKMQSDKGSIPDRFSAQQFSDYHSELNMSSLELGDSALYFCASSLSGQGADEQYFGPGTRLTVT.

On this clone itself: Since a much larger clone is just one base distant, this may be a read error. This rearrangement joins TRBV12-3 or TRBV12-4 to TRBJ1-2; D is possibly TRBD1 (5 bases). Trimming removed 3 bases at V and 6 bases at J, with 8 bases between. This CDR3 comprises 12 residues. CDR3 DNA sequence: TGTGCCAGCAGTTTGGCAGGGAATGGCTACACCTTC. Translating it yields CASSLAGNGYTF.

The chain links TRBV7-2 to TRBJ1-2; 9 bases agree with TRBD1. CDR1 SGHTA and CDR2 FQGNSA come from the germline V gene. V lost 4 bases, J lost 9 bases, and 3 bases stayed unmatched. The CDR3 totals 12 residues. The CDR3 DNA sequence: TGTGCCAGCAGCTCAGGGACAGGGCGCTACACCTTC. Its protein is CASSSGTGRYTF. Drawing the rest from reference TRBV7-2 and TRBJ1-2, the complete variable domain is GAGVSQSPSNKVTEKGKDVELRCDPISGHTALYWYRQSLGQGLEFLIYFQGNSAPDKSGLPSDRFSAERTGGSVSTLTIQRTQQEDSAVYLCASSSGTGRYTFGSGTRLTVV.

This chain uses TRBV29-1 with TRBJ1-1; weak D call: TRBD1 (5 bases). The CDR3 is 14 residues long. Trimming pared 3 bases from V and 1 base from J, leaving 12 bases between. Germline lookup yields CDR1 SQVTM and CDR2 ANQGSEA. The DNA for the CDR3 is TGCAGCGTTGATAACAGGTTGAGGAACACTGAAGCTTTCTTT. Translated: CSVDNRLRNTEAFF.

This chain connects TRBV7-8 to TRBJ1-1; TRBD1 matches at 8 bases. The V segment lost 0 bases and the J segment 7 bases; nucleotides outside the gene matches: 4. This CDR3 is built from 14 residues. Germline V CDR1 and CDR2: SGHVS, FQNEAQ. The CDR3 DNA is TGTGCCAGCAGCTTAGCACAGGGGGACGGTGAAGCTTTCTTT. Translation gives CASSLAQGDGEAFF.